These 25 T cell receptor beta chains were all obtained from the same sample, sequenced in a study of graft-versus-host responses after intestinal transplantation. Repertoires were generated with immunoSEQ multiplex PCR, while TCRdb's copy carries only in-frame clones and drops some. Of about 120,000 clones listed, 90% to 95% are singletons. For these TCRs, the target antigens are not known. The sequences come from unstimulated CD4+ T cells sorted from spleen or lymph node cells, collected before intestinal transplant. These receptor sequences come from a human donor who received an intestinal transplant.

V usage is TRBV19 and J usage is TRBJ2-1, with D tentatively TRBD1 (6 bases). Germline V gene data show CDR1 as LNHDA and CDR2 as SQIVND (reference sequence). The CDR3 loop spans 16 amino acids. Trimming removed 5 bases at V and 0 bases at J, with 14 bases between. The CDR3 sequence: CASSSPGHNSYNEQFF. CDR3 DNA sequence: TGTGCCAGTAGTTCACCGGGACACAACTCCTACAATGAGCAGTTCTTC.

This chain joins TRBV6-5 and TRBJ1-1; no clear D gene. V dropped 4 bases and J dropped 6 bases, with 12 bases sitting between them. The CDR3 length is 13 residues. Germline V gives CDR1 MNHEY, CDR2 SVGAGI. CDR3 coding DNA: TGTGCCAGCAGTTCGTTCTGGGAGGCTGAAGCTTTCTTT. Its protein is CASSSFWEAEAFF.

In nucleotides, the CDR3 is TGTGCCAGCAGTCAGATTTACGGTGGCTACACCTTC. Protein product: CASSQIYGGYTF. The V call is TRBV6-6, the J call TRBJ1-2; D unresolved. The CDR3 has 12 amino acids. Germline-derived CDR1 and CDR2 are MNHNY and SVGAGI (reference sequence). V lost 5 bases to trimming and J lost 7 bases, with 11 bases between them.

The chain links TRBV6-1 to TRBJ1-5; maybe TRBD1 (6 bases). CDR3 length equals 13 residues. Germline values: CDR1 MNHNS, CDR2 SASEGT. The V end was cut by 4 bases, the J end by 6 bases, with 10 bases between. The CDR3 DNA is TGTGCCAGCAGTGTTGAGGACAGTCAGCCCCAGCATTTT. Translation gives CASSVEDSQPQHF.

This clone appeared a single time. For the CDR3, the DNA is TGTGCCAGCAGCAGATACAATGAGCAGTTCTTC. Its protein product is CASSRYNEQFF. The chain links TRBV6-1 to TRBJ2-1; D unclear. V was trimmed by 6 bases and J by 4 bases, leaving 4 bases between them. The germline CDR1 and CDR2 sequences are MNHNS and SASEGT. This CDR3 has 11 residues.

The V and J genes are TRBV2 and TRBJ2-5; D ambiguous. Trimming left V 6 bases short and J 0 bases short, with 2 bases between. The CDR3 is made up of 11 amino acids. CDR1 and CDR2 from the germline V gene are SNHLY and FYNNEI. The CDR3: CASRYQETQYF. The CDR3 DNA is TGTGCCAGCAGATACCAAGAGACCCAGTACTTC.

The rearrangement links TRBV10-1 to TRBJ2-7; D may be TRBD1 (6 bases). CDR3 size: 14 residues. The V and J ends lost 0 bases and 5 bases respectively, with 11 bases between them. Germline V lookup: CDR1 WNHNN, CDR2 SYGVQD (reference sequence). CDR3 loop: CASSESTGLHEQYF. The CDR3 DNA follows: TGCGCCAGCAGTGAGTCTACAGGGCTCCACGAGCAGTACTTC.

This chain connects TRBV11-2 to TRBJ1-3, with a tentative D call TRBD1 (6 bases). This CDR3 spans 15 amino acids. Trimming took 5 bases from V and 8 from J, leaving 19 bases between them. CDR1 is SGHAT and CDR2 is FQNNGV in the germline V gene. The CDR3 DNA sequence: TGTGCCAGCAGCCGGGGGGGCAGGGGAAGGGACACCATATATTTT. This codes for CASSRGGRGRDTIYF. Full variable domain (rest looked up from reference TRBV11-2 and TRBJ1-3): EAGVAQSPRYKIIEKRQSVAFWCNPISGHATLYWYQQILGQGPKLLIQFQNNGVVDDSQLPKDRFSAERLKGVDSTLKIQPAKLEDSAVYLCASSRGGRGRDTIYFGEGSWLTVV.

The rearrangement uses TRBV5-1 and TRBJ2-7; D may be TRBD2 (9 bases). Germline V CDR1 and CDR2: SGHRS, YFSETQ. The CDR3 consists of 15 residues. Trimming stripped 4 bases from V and 2 bases from J, with 16 bases between. CDR3 nucleotide sequence: TGCGCCAGCAGCGCTAGCGGGACAGGCCCCTACGAGCAGTACTTC. It codes for CASSASGTGPYEQYF.

This chain connects TRBV6-1 to TRBJ2-7; 8 nucleotides line up with TRBD1. The CDR3 consists of 14 residues. The J segment lost 2 bases and the V segment lost 7 bases, leaving 7 bases of the junction unmatched. CDR1 is MNHNS and CDR2 is SASEGT in the germline V gene. CDR3 sequence (DNA): TGTGCCAGCACCATGGACAGGGCTACCTACGAGCAGTACTTC. As protein: CASTMDRATYEQYF.

The V and J genes are TRBV19 and TRBJ2-7; D is perhaps TRBD1 (6 bases). The V gene's germline CDR1 is LNHDA and CDR2 SQIVND (reference sequence). This CDR3 is 14 amino acids long. The V end was cut by 7 bases, the J end by 1 base, with 14 bases between. CDR3 coding DNA: TGTGCCAGTATGCCGGCAGGGGAATCCTACGAGCAGTACTTC. It is translated as CASMPAGESYEQYF.

The CDR3 protein is CAWSVMGQGREKLFF. CDR3 coding DNA: TGTGCCTGGAGTGTAATGGGACAGGGGCGTGAAAAACTGTTTTTT. The chain carries TRBV30 and TRBJ1-4; 10 nucleotides align to TRBD1. Trimming removed 0 bases from V and 7 bases from J; junction bases left unmatched: 5. Germline V gene sequence: CDR1 GTSNPN, CDR2 SVGIG (reference sequence). The CDR3 sequence is 15 residues long.

The chain couples TRBV20-1 to TRBJ2-3; D not resolved. CDR3 length: 11 residues. V lost 0 bases and J 8 bases, leaving 6 bases between the germline ends. Germline V gene lookup returns CDR1 DFQATT and CDR2 SNEGSKA (reference sequence). CDR3: CSARDLSTQYF. In nucleotides, the CDR3 is TGCAGTGCTAGAGATCTTAGTACGCAGTATTTT.

The chain employs TRBV7-9 and TRBJ2-3; 9 bases align to TRBD1. Germline V gives CDR1 SEHNR, CDR2 FQNEAQ (reference sequence). With V trimmed by 5 bases and J by 8 bases, 11 bases remained unmatched. The CDR3 consists of 15 residues. This CDR3 reads CASSRTGARTATQYF. The CDR3 DNA reads as TGTGCCAGCAGCCGGACAGGGGCCCGTACTGCTACGCAGTATTTT.

The genes are TRBV6-5 and TRBJ1-1, with unresolved D. CDR3 size: 13 residues. Deletions cut 2 bases from V and 5 bases from J, with 9 bases between. Germline CDR1 MNHEY, CDR2 SVGAGI. CDR3 sequence reads: CASSYSLLTEAFF. CDR3 coding DNA: TGTGCCAGCAGTTACAGCCTTCTAACTGAAGCTTTCTTT.

This chain uses TRBV16 with TRBJ1-3; D unclear. The V gene's germline CDR1 is KGHSY and CDR2 FQNENV. V dropped 3 bases and J dropped 5 bases, with 8 bases sitting between them. The CDR3 has 13 amino acids. As DNA, the CDR3 is TGTGCCAGCAGCCAGGAACCCCGAAACACCATATATTTT. Protein: CASSQEPRNTIYF.

This clone was picked up a small number of times. This chain links TRBV4-1 with TRBJ2-7; D gene unclear. This CDR3 is built from 12 residues. The V end lost 0 bases, the J end lost 3 bases, and 3 bases lay between the germline ends. CDR1 and CDR2 (germline): MGHRA, YSYEKL. In DNA, the CDR3 is TGCGCCAGCAGCCAAGATTTCTACGAGCAGTACTTC. It specifies CASSQDFYEQYF.

This chain uses TRBV28 with TRBJ1-5; 8 nucleotides align to TRBD1. Germline lookup yields CDR1 MDHEN and CDR2 SYDVKM. J was trimmed by 1 base and V by 4 bases; bases with no gene match: 6. The CDR3 has 16 amino acids. The CDR3 loop reads CASSSAGGRSNQPQHF. The CDR3 DNA sequence: TGTGCCAGCAGTTCCGCAGGGGGCCGGAGCAATCAGCCCCAGCATTTT.

The gene calls are TRBV29-1 and TRBJ2-1, with unresolved D. Trimming pared 0 bases from V and 4 bases from J, leaving 4 bases between. This CDR3 spans 12 amino acids. From germline, CDR1 is SQVTM and CDR2 ANQGSEA. CDR3 region: CSVEEPYNEQFF. In nucleotides, the CDR3 is TGCAGCGTTGAAGAGCCTTACAATGAGCAGTTCTTC.

This clone appeared a single time. This chain links TRBV2 with TRBJ2-3; 8 bases map to TRBD2. V was clipped by 2 bases and J by 1 base; unmatched bases: 2. The CDR3 consists of 15 residues. Germline V lookup: CDR1 SNHLY, CDR2 FYNNEI. CDR3 in amino acids: CASSEMTSGTDTQYF. The CDR3, as DNA: TGTGCCAGCAGTGAAATGACTAGCGGCACAGATACGCAGTATTTT.

The chain links TRBV6-6 to TRBJ2-5, with TRBD2 matching 10 bases. The CDR3 contains 15 residues. The V gene end was trimmed by 6 bases and the J gene end by 1 base; junction bases not matched to a gene: 5. Per the germline V gene, CDR1 is MNHNY and CDR2 is SVGAGI (reference sequence). The CDR3 nucleotides are TGTGCCAGCAGACCTAGCGGGAGAAGCCAAGAGACCCAGTACTTC. Translated, it gives CASRPSGRSQETQYF.

The chain recombines TRBV9 with TRBJ2-3; D possibly matches TRBD1 or TRBD2 (5 bases each). This CDR3 spans 15 amino acids. From germline, CDR1 is SGDLS and CDR2 YYNGEE. The ends were cut back, 0 bases at V and 6 bases at J, with 14 bases in the middle. The CDR3 loop reads CASSVGGFSKDTQYF. CDR3 in DNA: TGTGCCAGCAGCGTAGGGGGGTTCAGCAAGGATACGCAGTATTTT. The whole variable domain, filled in from reference TRBV9 and TRBJ2-3, reads DSGVTQTPKHLITATGQRVTLRCSPRSGDLSVYWYQQSLDQGLQFLIQYYNGEERAKGNILERFSAQQFPDLHSELNLSSLELGDSALYFCASSVGGFSKDTQYFGPGTRLTVL.

This clone was observed a few times. An end of the junction differs from the germline gene, which may be a read error. The CDR3 loop reads CASRAYGTERCDF. The CDR3 DNA reads TGTGCCAGCAGAGCCTACGGGACAGAGAGGTGTGACTTC. The chain recombines TRBV5-6 with TRBJ2-7; 7 bases align to TRBD1. Germline V CDR1 and CDR2: SGHDT, YYEEEE. The CDR3 is 13 amino acids.

The rearrangement uses TRBV2 and TRBJ2-1; 9 nucleotides agree with TRBD2. V was pared by 6 bases and J by 9 bases, with 12 bases of the junction left unmatched. This CDR3 is 15 amino acids long. Germline-derived CDR1 and CDR2 are SNHLY and FYNNEI. The CDR3 nucleotides are TGTGCCAGCAGGGATAGCGGGAGCTATAGGGGTGAGCAGTTCTTC. It is translated as CASRDSGSYRGEQFF.

The J gene is TRBJ2-4, the V gene TRBV28, with D perhaps matching TRBD1 or TRBD2 (5 bases each). Per the germline V gene, CDR1 is MDHEN and CDR2 is SYDVKM. Trimming removed 3 bases from V and 2 bases from J, with 11 bases in between. CDR3 size: 15 residues. The CDR3 loop reads CASSLAGTTKNIQYF. In DNA form, the CDR3 reads TGTGCCAGCAGTTTGGCAGGGACGACCAAAAACATTCAGTACTTC.